The 20 T cell receptor beta chains given below trace back to one sample, sequenced in a study of identical twins. TCRdb reprocessed the 5' RACE reads with MiXCR, giving one entry per CDR3 protein. This table holds under 300,000 distinct CDR3 sequences, over 12% found once. The source material was memory (CD45RO+) T cells sorted from blood. These receptors all come from a young woman in good health.

The chain is built from TRBV5-1 and TRBJ1-2, with 8 bases matching TRBD1. CDR1 and CDR2 (germline): SGHRS, YFSETQ. V lost 0 bases, J lost 2 bases, and 9 bases stayed unmatched. The CDR3 is made up of 17 amino acids. The CDR3 DNA is TGCGCCAGCAGCTTGGGATCCGGGACAGGTACAAACTATGGCTACACCTTC. Translation: CASSLGSGTGTNYGYTF.

The V and J genes are TRBV12-3 or TRBV12-4 and TRBJ2-2, with D perhaps assigned TRBD1 or TRBD2 (5 bases each). V dropped 7 bases and J dropped 7 bases, with 10 bases sitting between them. CDR3 size: 12 residues. The CDR3 sequence is CASTDGGGELFF. In DNA form, the CDR3 reads TGTGCCAGCACCGATGGGGGCGGGGAGCTGTTTTTT.

This clonotype was observed at least ten times. The chain is built from TRBV5-1 and TRBJ2-3, with 13 bases lining up with TRBD2. Germline V gene data show CDR1 as SGHRS and CDR2 as YFSETQ. The CDR3 consists of 17 residues. Unmatched junction bases numbered 10, after V lost 0 bases and J lost 9 bases. The CDR3 DNA reads as TGCGCCAGCAGCTTGGCCCCACTAGCGGGGGGGGAGGGGACGCAGTATTTT. This codes for CASSLAPLAGGEGTQYF.

This chain connects TRBV3-1 to TRBJ1-2; D uncertain. The CDR3 sequence is 15 residues long. V shed 11 bases and J shed 4 bases, with 23 bases lying between them. CDR1 LGHDT and CDR2 YNNKEL come from the germline V gene (reference sequence). The CDR3 here is CACCQVARRAYGYTF. In DNA, the CDR3 is TGTGCCTGCTGCCAAGTGGCCAGACGGGCCTATGGCTACACCTTC.

The V and J genes are TRBV7-2 and TRBJ2-1; TRBD2 matches at 11 bases. V lost 6 bases, J lost 5 bases, and 3 bases stayed unmatched. The CDR3 totals 14 residues. Germline CDR1 reads SGHTA; CDR2 reads FQGNSA. The CDR3 nucleotides are TGTGCCAGCAGGGATAGCGGGGGGGACAATGAGCAGTTCTTC. Protein: CASRDSGGDNEQFF.

This clonotype was observed a few times. Here the CDR3 reads CASSLTSGGGEQYF. The CDR3 DNA reads TGCGCCAGCAGCTTGACTAGCGGGGGGGGCGAGCAGTACTTC. The chain combines TRBV5-1 with TRBJ2-7, with 13 bases identical to TRBD2. Losses at the gene ends were 1 base for V and 6 bases for J; bases not matched to a gene: 1. Germline loops: CDR1 SGHRS, CDR2 YFSETQ. This CDR3 comprises 14 residues.

The V and J genes are TRBV7-8 and TRBJ1-2; TRBD1 aligns across 7 bases. CDR1 SGHVS and CDR2 FQNEAQ come from the germline V gene. This CDR3 has 12 residues. Trimming removed 4 bases from V and 8 bases from J; junction bases left unmatched: 4. In DNA, the CDR3 is TGTGCCAGCAGCTCGACAGGGAACGGCTACACCTTC. As protein: CASSSTGNGYTF.

This clonotype has only a few counts. This chain joins TRBV16 and TRBJ2-3; no reliable D call. Germline V gene lookup returns CDR1 KGHSY and CDR2 FQNENV. V lost 0 bases and J lost 2, with 12 bases in between. This CDR3 contains 16 residues. The CDR3 loop is CASSQSPDVYTDTQYF. The CDR3 bases are TGTGCCAGCAGCCAATCCCCCGATGTATACACAGATACGCAGTATTTT.

The chain recombines TRBV27 with TRBJ2-3, with D tentatively TRBD1 or TRBD2 (5 bases each). This CDR3 contains 15 residues. V lost 6 bases to trimming and J lost 0 bases, with 13 bases between them. In germline, CDR1 is MNHEY, CDR2 SMNVEV (reference sequence). CDR3 in amino acids: CASRPLGVSTDTQYF. CDR3 bases: TGTGCCAGCAGACCCCTGGGGGTTAGCACAGATACGCAGTATTTT.

This clonotype was observed many times. The J gene is TRBJ1-1, the V gene TRBV29-1, with D possibly being TRBD1 (5 bases). Germline assignment: CDR1 SQVTM and CDR2 ANQGSEA. V was pared by 4 bases and J by 0 bases, with 15 bases between. There are 15 residues in the CDR3. The CDR3 DNA is TGCAGCGTTGGTGGGGGGTGGGGAATGAACACTGAAGCTTTCTTT. Protein sequence: CSVGGGWGMNTEAFF.

The genes are TRBV29-1 and TRBJ2-2; D not certain. The CDR3 is 14 amino acids. V was shortened by 4 bases and J by 3 bases, with 12 bases between the two germline ends. Germline V gives CDR1 SQVTM, CDR2 ANQGSEA. The CDR3 here is CSVGSQADTGELFF. The CDR3 nucleotides are TGCAGCGTTGGCTCGCAGGCGGACACCGGGGAGCTGTTTTTT.

The table lists this clonotype with many counts. The CDR3 DNA reads TGCAGTGCTAGACGGAATTGGGACACTGAAGCTTTCTTT. It translates to CSARRNWDTEAFF. V usage is TRBV20-1 and J usage is TRBJ1-1; D is uncertain. CDR1 and CDR2 from the germline V gene are DFQATT and SNEGSKA (reference sequence). Trimming pared 2 bases from V and 3 bases from J, leaving 10 bases between. The CDR3 runs to 13 residues.

There are many counts of this clonotype. The rearrangement uses TRBV12-3 or TRBV12-4 and TRBJ2-3; 7 positions match TRBD1. The J segment lost 0 bases and the V segment lost 5 bases, leaving 8 bases of the junction unmatched. The CDR3 is 16 amino acids. In DNA form, the CDR3 reads TGTGCCAGCAGTCCGGGACAGTGGAGTAGCACAGATACGCAGTATTTT. This sequence encodes CASSPGQWSSTDTQYF.

The chain couples TRBV2 to TRBJ2-2; 8 nucleotides align to TRBD1. Germline CDR1 is SNHLY and CDR2 is FYNNEI. CDR3 length: 14 amino acids. The V and J ends lost 4 bases and 6 bases, in that order; junction bases with no gene match: 4. The CDR3 nucleotides are TGTGCCAGCAGTGGACAGGGGACCCCCGGGGAGCTGTTTTTT. Protein product: CASSGQGTPGELFF.

This clonotype was detected ten times or more. The chain carries TRBV28 and TRBJ2-1; 7 nucleotides match TRBD1. Germline values: CDR1 MDHEN, CDR2 SYDVKM. The CDR3 has 14 residues. With V trimmed by 6 bases and J by 12 bases, 14 bases remained unmatched. The CDR3 DNA sequence: TGTGCCAGCAGCTCGCGACAGGGTCAGTTTCTGCAGTTCTTC. Amino acid sequence: CASSSRQGQFLQFF.

This clonotype has only a few counts. The V call is TRBV10-3, the J call TRBJ2-1; D may be TRBD1 or TRBD2 (5 bases each). Trimming took off 6 bases at V and 9 bases at J, with 15 bases between the two ends. This CDR3 has 13 residues. Germline V lookup: CDR1 ENHRY, CDR2 SYGVKD. CDR3 bases: TGTGCCATCAGGGGACGGAGCTCGGGTGAGCAGTTCTTC. It is translated as CAIRGRSSGEQFF.

CDR3: CASSPSRDLYNEQFF. The CDR3 DNA reads as TGTGCCAGCAGCCCTAGCCGGGACCTCTACAATGAGCAGTTCTTC. This chain uses TRBV7-2 with TRBJ2-1; either TRBD1 or TRBD2 may fit D (5 bases each). The CDR3 runs to 15 residues. With 5 bases removed from V and 3 bases from J, the gap between germline ends came to 14 bases. Germline-derived CDR1 and CDR2 are SGHTA and FQGNSA.

This clonotype was recorded a few times. The V and J genes are TRBV9 and TRBJ1-3, with 8 bases lining up with TRBD1. V lost 3 bases, J lost 0 bases, and 5 bases stayed unmatched. CDR1 SGDLS and CDR2 YYNGEE come from the germline V gene. There are 16 residues in the CDR3. CDR3 coding DNA: TGTGCCAGCAGCGGTCGGACAGGGCTCTCTGGAAACACCATATATTTT. It yields the protein CASSGRTGLSGNTIYF.

This clonotype was recorded a few times. The rearrangement links TRBV12-3 or TRBV12-4 to TRBJ1-2; a possible D gene is TRBD1 (5 bases). The V gene lost 3 bases and the J gene lost 2 bases, with 10 bases spanning the gap. The CDR3 covers 14 residues. The CDR3 region has the DNA TGTGCCAGCAGTTTCCGGGACGCGAACTATGGCTACACCTTC. Amino acids: CASSFRDANYGYTF.

This chain joins TRBV11-2 and TRBJ2-1; a weak D match, TRBD1 (5 bases). Deletions cut 0 bases from V and 4 bases from J, with 10 bases between. The CDR3 has 15 amino acids. Germline CDR1 is SGHAT and CDR2 is FQNNGV. CDR3 bases: TGTGCCAGCAGCTTAGAATCCAGGGTTTACAATGAGCAGTTCTTC. Protein product: CASSLESRVYNEQFF.